This TCR beta chain was sequenced in a study of cytomegalovirus exposure and HLA in healthy donors. Study results and caveats: Rarity marked most TCR sequences, yet some public TCRs occurred in many donors. It was taken for granted in presence/absence analyses that sequencing depth across donors was roughly uniform. The Asian-associated ancestry cluster reportedly had fewer N-insertions than the approximately 650-donor mean in a later analysis. TCR beta chains numbering some 160 were designated cytomegalovirus-associated.

The CDR3 is made up of 15 amino acids. The germline gives CDR1 SGHTA, CDR2 FQGNSA. Trimming cost V 2 bases and J 6 bases, with 14 bases left between them. Regarding this clone: What it binds is unknown.

The PCR had 60 Vbeta and 13 Jbeta primers. The data were produced by immunoSEQ multiplex PCR, yet TCRdb's version contains in-frame clones alone and is incomplete. The table shows about 180,000 clones, with around 82% occurring only once. The receptor comes from a man between 40 and 49 years old in good health and CMV-seronegative. The sample was PBMCs. The gene calls are TRBV7-2 and TRBJ2-1; a possible D gene is TRBD2 (5 bases). CDR3 DNA: TGTGCCAGCAGCTTAAGTTTGCTAGCAGGCAATGAGCAGTTCTTC. Translation gives CASSLSLLAGNEQFF.